This entry features one T cell receptor beta chain sequence. TCRdb reprocessed the 5' RACE reads via MiXCR and lists one record per CDR3 protein. This sample has 550,000 to 800,000 distinct CDR3 sequences, with roughly 7.2% found just once. The CDR3 spans 14 residues. CDR1 is SGHAT, CDR2 FQNNGV, per germline. After removal of 5 bases from V and 8 bases from J, the junction contained 6 bases not matched to a gene. The data were taken from a study of identical twins. These same records also appear under a second study, on yellow fever vaccine responses in identical twins.

This chain links TRBV11-2 with TRBJ2-2, with 9 nucleotides matching TRBD1. The receptor was derived from a woman under 30 in good health. The specimen was PBMCs. CDR3 in DNA: TGTGCCAGCAGCGTCTCACAGGGGGCTGGGGAGCTGTTTTTT. Amino acid sequence: CASSVSQGAGELFF.